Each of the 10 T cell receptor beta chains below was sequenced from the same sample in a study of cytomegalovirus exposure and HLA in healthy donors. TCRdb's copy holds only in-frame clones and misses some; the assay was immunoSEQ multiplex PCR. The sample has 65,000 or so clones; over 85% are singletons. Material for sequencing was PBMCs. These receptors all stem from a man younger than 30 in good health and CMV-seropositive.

The CDR3 region is CASSLNPGTASSGANVLTF. DNA for the CDR3: TGCGCCAGCAGCCTTAACCCCGGGACAGCCTCCTCTGGGGCCAACGTCCTGACTTTC. V usage is TRBV4-3 and J usage is TRBJ2-6; TRBD1 matches at 7 bases. J lost 0 bases, V lost 4 bases, and 12 bases had no gene match. The germline V gene has CDR1 LGHNA and CDR2 YSLEER. The CDR3 totals 19 residues.

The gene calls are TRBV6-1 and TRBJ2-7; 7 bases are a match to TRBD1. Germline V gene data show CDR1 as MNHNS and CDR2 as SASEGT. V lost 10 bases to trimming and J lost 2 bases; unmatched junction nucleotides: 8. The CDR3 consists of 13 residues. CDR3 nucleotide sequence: TGTGCCATCCAAGAGGGGGCGGCCTACGAGCAGTACTTC. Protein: CAIQEGAAYEQYF.

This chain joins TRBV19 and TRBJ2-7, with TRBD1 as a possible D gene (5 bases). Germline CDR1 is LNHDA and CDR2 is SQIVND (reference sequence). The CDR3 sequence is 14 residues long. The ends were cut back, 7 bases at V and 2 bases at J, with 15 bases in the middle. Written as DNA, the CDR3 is TGTGCCAGTACAATAGGGGTAAGCCCCTACGAGCAGTACTTC. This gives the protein CASTIGVSPYEQYF. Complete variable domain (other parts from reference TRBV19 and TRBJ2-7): DGGITQSPKYLFRKEGQNVTLSCEQNLNHDAMYWYRQDPGQGLRLIYYSQIVNDFQKGDIAEGYSVSREKKESFPLTVTSAQKNPTAFYLCASTIGVSPYEQYFGPGTRLTVT.

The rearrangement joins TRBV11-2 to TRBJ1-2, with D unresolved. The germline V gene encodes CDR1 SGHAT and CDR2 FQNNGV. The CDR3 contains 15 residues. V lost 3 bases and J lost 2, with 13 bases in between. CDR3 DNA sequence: TGTGCCAGCAGCTTGGCCACGCAGGCGAACTATGGCTACACCTTC. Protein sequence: CASSLATQANYGYTF.

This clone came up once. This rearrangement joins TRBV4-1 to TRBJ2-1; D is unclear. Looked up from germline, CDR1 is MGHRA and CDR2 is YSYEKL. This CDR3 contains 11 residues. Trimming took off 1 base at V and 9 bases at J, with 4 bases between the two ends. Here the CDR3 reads CASSQAGEQFF. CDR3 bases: TGCGCCAGCAGCCAAGCGGGTGAGCAGTTCTTC.

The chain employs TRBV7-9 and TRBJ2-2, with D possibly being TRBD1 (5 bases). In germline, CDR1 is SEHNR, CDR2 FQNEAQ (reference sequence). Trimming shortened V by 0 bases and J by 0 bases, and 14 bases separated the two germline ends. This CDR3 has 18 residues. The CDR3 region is CASSLAGLTAANTGELFF. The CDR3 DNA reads TGTGCCAGCAGCTTAGCCGGTTTGACAGCAGCGAACACCGGGGAGCTGTTTTTT. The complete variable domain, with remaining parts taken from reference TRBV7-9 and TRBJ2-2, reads DTGVSQNPRHKITKRGQNVTFRCDPISEHNRLYWYRQTLGQGPEFLTYFQNEAQLEKSRLLSDRFSAERPKGSFSTLEIQRTEQGDSAMYLCASSLAGLTAANTGELFFGEGSRLTVL.

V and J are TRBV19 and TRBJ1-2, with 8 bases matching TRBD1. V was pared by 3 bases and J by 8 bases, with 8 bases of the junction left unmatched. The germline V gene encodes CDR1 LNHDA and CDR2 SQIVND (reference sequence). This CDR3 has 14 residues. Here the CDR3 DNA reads TGTGCCAGTAGTATTTGGACAGGGAGAAGCGGCTACACCTTC. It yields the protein CASSIWTGRSGYTF.

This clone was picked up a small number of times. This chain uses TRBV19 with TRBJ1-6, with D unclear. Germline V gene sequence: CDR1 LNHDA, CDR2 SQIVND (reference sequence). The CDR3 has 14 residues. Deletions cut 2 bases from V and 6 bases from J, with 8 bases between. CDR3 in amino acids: CASSIQAINSPLHF. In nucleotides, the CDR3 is TGTGCCAGTAGTATACAGGCAATTAATTCACCCCTCCACTTT.

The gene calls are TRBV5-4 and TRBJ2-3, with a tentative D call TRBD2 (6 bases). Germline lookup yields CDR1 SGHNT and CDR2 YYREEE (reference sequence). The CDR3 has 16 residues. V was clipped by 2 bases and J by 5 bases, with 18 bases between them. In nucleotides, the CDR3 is TGTGCCAGCAGCTTAGGAACACGTAGCGGAGGAGATACGCAGTATTTT. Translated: CASSLGTRSGGDTQYF.

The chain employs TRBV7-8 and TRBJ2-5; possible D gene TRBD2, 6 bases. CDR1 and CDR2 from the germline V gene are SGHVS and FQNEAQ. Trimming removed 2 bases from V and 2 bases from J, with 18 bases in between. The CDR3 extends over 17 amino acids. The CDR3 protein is CASSLSPGWSGQETQYF. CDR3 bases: TGTGCCAGCAGCTTATCCCCGGGATGGAGCGGGCAAGAGACCCAGTACTTC.